These 18 T cell receptor beta chains were sequenced from one sample in a study of cytomegalovirus exposure and HLA in healthy donors. This PCR relied on a set of 60 Vbeta primers and 13 Jbeta primers. The table came from immunoSEQ multiplex PCR; TCRdb's copy has only in-frame clones and leaves some out. The sample comprises roughly 160,000 clones, approximately 80% of which are singletons, and about 1.3% rests with the top ten. Sequencing was done on a sample of PBMCs. The receptor source for this set is a man under 40 in good health and CMV-seronegative.

This clone was counted only a few times. The chain links TRBV15 to TRBJ2-5; 11 bases map to TRBD1. The CDR3 sequence is 16 residues long. CDR1 and CDR2 (germline): LNHNV, YYDKDF (reference sequence). With 4 bases clipped from V and 5 bases from J, the junction kept 9 bases outside the gene matches. CDR3 in DNA: TGTGCCACCAGCAAGGGGCTGGGACAGGGGGTCGAGACCCAGTACTTC. It translates to CATSKGLGQGVETQYF.

V is TRBV28 and J is TRBJ2-5, with TRBD2 identical over 11 bases. The trim removed 4 bases at V and 4 bases at J, leaving 5 bases unmatched. This CDR3 is built from 15 residues. Germline CDR1 and CDR2: MDHEN and SYDVKM. The CDR3 loop reads CASSSHLAGGETQYF. In nucleotides, the CDR3 is TGTGCCAGCAGTTCTCATCTAGCGGGAGGAGAGACCCAGTACTTC.

This clone was counted between two and nine times. The rearrangement joins TRBV30 to TRBJ2-5; 10 bases agree with TRBD2. Germline CDR1 is GTSNPN and CDR2 is SVGIG (reference sequence). V gave up 0 bases and J gave up 4 bases; unmatched junction bases: 5. CDR3 length equals 15 residues. The CDR3 sequence: CAWSVVAGGSETQYF. The CDR3 nucleotides are TGTGCCTGGAGTGTAGTAGCGGGGGGTTCAGAGACCCAGTACTTC.

The chain employs TRBV6-6 and TRBJ2-7; D gene uncertain. CDR1 is MNHNY, CDR2 SVGAGI, per germline (reference sequence). The CDR3 spans 13 residues. Trimming cost V 0 bases and J 6 bases, with 9 bases left between them. The DNA for the CDR3 is TGTGCCAGCAGTTACTCGAGAACCCGCGAGCAGTACTTC. It translates to CASSYSRTREQYF.

V is TRBV5-1 and J is TRBJ1-4; D unresolved. Germline lookup yields CDR1 SGHRS and CDR2 YFSETQ. Trimming stripped 0 bases from V and 0 bases from J, with 6 bases between. The CDR3 is 15 amino acids. The CDR3 is CASSLGLATNEKLFF. CDR3 DNA: TGCGCCAGCAGCTTGGGCTTAGCAACTAATGAAAAACTGTTTTTT.

The chain links TRBV13 to TRBJ2-3; D perhaps matches TRBD2 (6 bases). V was trimmed by 5 bases and J by 0 bases, leaving 15 bases between them. The germline V gene has CDR1 PRHDT and CDR2 FYEKMQ (reference sequence). There are 16 residues in the CDR3. CDR3 in amino acids: CASSTPGTGSTDTQYF. CDR3 bases: TGTGCCAGCAGCACTCCCGGGACTGGGAGCACAGATACGCAGTATTTT.

The chain uses TRBV25-1 and TRBJ2-2, with 10 nucleotides matching TRBD2. The CDR3 is made up of 14 amino acids. Germline CDR1 MGHDK, CDR2 SYGVNS. V lost 6 bases and J lost 7; bases outside the gene matches: 5. The CDR3 loop reads CASRAGGSSGELFF. The CDR3 nucleotides are TGTGCCAGCAGAGCGGGGGGGTCTAGCGGGGAGCTGTTTTTT.

This clone has just a few counts. The chain joins TRBV4-3 to TRBJ1-4, with 12 bases that match TRBD1. The CDR3 has 14 residues. V trimming: 5 bases; J trimming: 8 bases; junction bases outside the gene matches: 3. Germline V gene lookup returns CDR1 LGHNA and CDR2 YSLEER. In DNA, the CDR3 is TGCGCCAGCAGCACGGGACAGGGGGCCGAAAAACTGTTTTTT. Protein: CASSTGQGAEKLFF.

The chain couples TRBV11-2 to TRBJ2-2; D gene uncertain. The germline V and J ends were trimmed by 5 bases and 2 bases, with 12 bases remaining between them. Germline V CDR1 and CDR2: SGHAT, FQNNGV. CDR3 length equals 15 residues. CDR3 nucleotide sequence: TGTGCCAGCAGCCCCTCCGGTTTAAACACCGGGGAGCTGTTTTTT. Its translation: CASSPSGLNTGELFF.

The CDR3 coding sequence is TGTGCCTGGAGCGGGCAGGGTATAAGGTCTGGGGCCAACGTCCTGACTTTC. Translated, it gives CAWSGQGIRSGANVLTF. The chain is built from TRBV30 and TRBJ2-6; a weak D match, TRBD1 (5 bases). CDR3 length equals 17 residues. Per germline, CDR1 GTSNPN and CDR2 SVGIG (reference sequence). Between the trimmed V and J ends, which lost 3 bases and 1 base, there was a span of 16 bases.

This clone was recorded once. The chain joins TRBV11-2 to TRBJ1-6; D gene ambiguous. V dropped 0 bases and J dropped 15 bases, with 18 bases sitting between them. There are 15 residues in the CDR3. Per the germline V gene, CDR1 is SGHAT and CDR2 is FQNNGV. The CDR3 reads CASSLDQATGGSLHF. The CDR3 DNA sequence: TGTGCCAGCAGCTTAGATCAGGCCACGGGTGGGAGCCTCCACTTT.

CDR3 amino acids: CASSGGVGSGTDTQYF. The CDR3 DNA follows: TGTGCCAGCAGCGGGGGGGTAGGTAGCGGCACAGATACGCAGTATTTT. The chain employs TRBV9 and TRBJ2-3, with D possibly being TRBD2 (6 bases). Germline V gene sequence: CDR1 SGDLS, CDR2 YYNGEE. The germline V and J ends were trimmed by 3 bases and 1 base, with 15 bases remaining between them. This CDR3 region has 16 residues.

The V call is TRBV28, the J call TRBJ2-1; the match to TRBD2 covers 12 bases. Unmatched junction bases numbered 16, after V lost 2 bases and J lost 5 bases. Germline V lookup: CDR1 MDHEN, CDR2 SYDVKM. The CDR3 is made up of 20 amino acids. The CDR3 sequence is CASSLPTLKRTSGKNNEQFF. The CDR3 DNA is TGTGCCAGCAGTTTACCAACGCTTAAAAGGACTAGCGGGAAGAACAATGAGCAGTTCTTC. The variable domain in full, completed from reference TRBV28 and TRBJ2-1, reads DVKVTQSSRYLVKRTGEKVFLECVQDMDHENMFWYRQDPGLGLRLIYFSYDVKMKEKGDIPEGYSVSREKKERFSLILESASTNQTSMYLCASSLPTLKRTSGKNNEQFFGPGTRLTVL.

In this sample, this clone turned up once. V gene TRBV7-6 combines with J gene TRBJ2-7; D may be TRBD2 (6 bases). The CDR3 is 14 amino acids. In germline, CDR1 is SGHVS, CDR2 FNYEAQ. V was clipped by 3 bases and J by 6 bases, with 15 bases between them. The CDR3 DNA reads as TGTGCCAGCAGCTTGGTTTCGGGGGACGGCGAGCAGTACTTC. This gives the protein CASSLVSGDGEQYF.

The chain joins TRBV9 to TRBJ2-5; D is possibly TRBD2 (5 bases). CDR1 is SGDLS, CDR2 YYNGEE, per germline. V lost 0 bases and J lost 4, with 7 bases in between. This CDR3 is 13 amino acids long. The CDR3 here is CASSVVAGETQYF. As DNA, the CDR3 is TGTGCCAGCAGCGTAGTTGCGGGAGAGACCCAGTACTTC. The whole variable domain, remainder taken from reference TRBV9 and TRBJ2-5, is DSGVTQTPKHLITATGQRVTLRCSPRSGDLSVYWYQQSLDQGLQFLIQYYNGEERAKGNILERFSAQQFPDLHSELNLSSLELGDSALYFCASSVVAGETQYFGPGTRLLVL.

The chain is built from TRBV5-1 and TRBJ1-1; TRBD1 matches at 8 bases. CDR1 and CDR2 from the germline V gene are SGHRS and YFSETQ. J gave up 3 bases and V 0 bases, and 1 base lay outside the gene matches. This CDR3 is built from 14 residues. This chain's CDR3 is CASSLVQGDTEAFF. CDR3 nucleotide sequence: TGCGCCAGCAGCTTGGTACAGGGGGACACTGAAGCTTTCTTT.

The V and J genes are TRBV25-1 and TRBJ1-2, with D unclear. The CDR3 has 15 residues. V lost 2 bases and J 1 base, leaving 11 bases between the germline ends. The germline V gene encodes CDR1 MGHDK and CDR2 SYGVNS. The CDR3 bases are TGTGCCAGCAGTGAAATAATGCGGTTTAACTATGGCTACACCTTC. This encodes CASSEIMRFNYGYTF.

The genes are TRBV7-9 and TRBJ2-3; TRBD2 matches at 10 bases. The CDR3 consists of 19 residues. V lost 1 base and J lost 1; bases outside the gene matches: 11. Germline V gene data show CDR1 as SEHNR and CDR2 as FQNEAQ (reference sequence). CDR3 DNA sequence: TGTGCCAGCAGCTTAGAATGGGCTAGCGGGGGCCTTCGCACAGATACGCAGTATTTT. Translated: CASSLEWASGGLRTDTQYF.